The 17 T cell receptor beta chains below come from one sample, sequenced in a study of shared clonotypes between healthy human individuals. Naive CD8 cells lacked CD45RO and underwent positive selection for CCR7, leaving out terminally differentiated effector memory CD45RA+ cells. The method was immunoSEQ multiplex PCR; TCRdb's version includes in-frame clones alone and lacks a portion of them. The repertoire consists of around 1.9 million clones, with approximately 94% occurring once and the leading ten covering more than 1.5%. The sequenced sample consisted of naive CD8+ T cells from PBMCs. The source of these receptors is a man aged 18 to 30 in good health. Some clones in this sample may be carry-over from other donors' samples.

The V gene is TRBV4-1, the J gene TRBJ2-1; unclear D gene. The CDR3 is 14 amino acids. Trimming shortened V by 4 bases and J by 5 bases, and 12 bases separated the two germline ends. Germline V gives CDR1 MGHRA, CDR2 YSYEKL. The CDR3 spells CASSLSRTDNEQFF. CDR3 nucleotides: TGCGCCAGCAGCCTTAGCAGGACGGACAATGAGCAGTTCTTC.

The chain recombines TRBV7-6 with TRBJ1-6; D is undetermined. The germline V and J ends were trimmed by 1 base and 7 bases, with 8 bases remaining between them. CDR1 SGHVS and CDR2 FNYEAQ come from the germline V gene. This CDR3 is built from 14 residues. CDR3 in amino acids: CASSLGSLNSPLHF. Written as DNA, the CDR3 is TGTGCCAGCAGCTTAGGGAGTCTAAATTCACCCCTCCACTTT.

The chain combines TRBV5-1 with TRBJ2-5; 15 nucleotides agree with TRBD2. V dropped 4 bases and J dropped 5; count of bases not matched to a gene: 6. The germline V gene has CDR1 SGHRS and CDR2 YFSETQ. This CDR3 region has 16 residues. The CDR3 bases are TGCGCCAGCAGCCAACCCGGGACTAGCGGGAGGGAGACCCAGTACTTC. Encoded protein: CASSQPGTSGRETQYF.

This chain links TRBV6-1 with TRBJ2-7, with D perhaps TRBD1 (5 bases). The germline CDR1 and CDR2 sequences are MNHNS and SASEGT. The CDR3 spans 14 residues. V lost 1 base and J lost 4, with 11 bases in between. As DNA, the CDR3 is TGTGCCAGCAGTGAAGGGTGGGGCCCATACGAGCAGTACTTC. It is translated as CASSEGWGPYEQYF.

This chain links TRBV29-1 with TRBJ1-3; possibly TRBD1 for D (5 bases). The CDR3 extends over 16 amino acids. The V end was cut by 0 bases, the J end by 4 bases, with 16 bases between. Germline CDR1 reads SQVTM; CDR2 reads ANQGSEA. CDR3 loop: CSVEDRGQGAGNTIYF. The CDR3 coding sequence is TGCAGCGTTGAAGATCGGGGCCAGGGCGCAGGAAACACCATATATTTT.

A note on this clone: This sample also contains other DNA sequences that code for the same CDR3. The V and J genes are TRBV4-1 and TRBJ2-1; tentative D call: TRBD2 (5 bases). Trimming took 0 bases from V and 2 from J, leaving 8 bases between them. This CDR3 is 15 amino acids long. Germline-derived CDR1 and CDR2 are MGHRA and YSYEKL. The chain's CDR3 is CASSQDTGTYNEQFF. The CDR3 DNA is TGCGCCAGCAGCCAAGACACGGGAACCTACAATGAGCAGTTCTTC.

The V call is TRBV9, the J call TRBJ1-1; D possibly corresponds to TRBD1 (5 bases). The germline V and J ends were trimmed by 4 bases and 0 bases, with 19 bases remaining between them. The CDR3 extends over 17 amino acids. CDR1 and CDR2 (germline): SGDLS, YYNGEE. The CDR3 is CASSPTAGQGLNTEAFF. The CDR3, as DNA: TGTGCCAGCAGCCCAACGGCCGGACAAGGCTTGAACACTGAAGCTTTCTTT.

This sequence joins TRBV5-4 and TRBJ1-1, with D unresolved. This CDR3 has 11 amino acids. Trimming left V 5 bases short and J 3 bases short, with 5 bases between. Germline assignment: CDR1 SGHNT and CDR2 YYREEE (reference sequence). The CDR3 nucleotides are TGTGCCAGCAGTTCCGACACTGAAGCTTTCTTT. Protein sequence: CASSSDTEAFF.

To note about this clone: Within the sample, other DNA sequences also encode this same CDR3. This chain connects TRBV9 to TRBJ2-7; weak D call: TRBD2 (5 bases). The CDR3 is made up of 13 amino acids. V lost 0 bases, J lost 3 bases, and 7 bases lay in between. Looked up from germline, CDR1 is SGDLS and CDR2 is YYNGEE. Written as DNA, the CDR3 is TGTGCCAGCAGCGTAGACAGCGGCTACGAGCAGTACTTC. Translating it yields CASSVDSGYEQYF.

V usage is TRBV6-5 and J usage is TRBJ2-3; the match to TRBD1 covers 7 bases. The J segment lost 2 bases and the V segment lost 2 bases, leaving 4 bases of the junction unmatched. CDR1 and CDR2 from the germline V gene are MNHEY and SVGAGI. The CDR3 is 15 residues long. CDR3 protein: CASSYDRANTDTQYF. CDR3 bases: TGTGCCAGCAGTTACGACAGGGCCAACACAGATACGCAGTATTTT.

The chain carries TRBV7-6 and TRBJ1-1, with 9 nucleotides matching TRBD1. The CDR3 length is 16 residues. Germline CDR1 reads SGHVS; CDR2 reads FNYEAQ. Germline trimming cut 5 bases from V and 1 base from J; bases unmatched to any gene: 8. CDR3 nucleotides: TGTGCCAGCAGCCCAGGGACAGGGAGGGCGAACACTGAAGCTTTCTTT. Its protein is CASSPGTGRANTEAFF.

The chain joins TRBV27 to TRBJ2-1, with TRBD2 as a possible D gene (5 bases). Germline V gene lookup returns CDR1 MNHEY and CDR2 SMNVEV (reference sequence). The CDR3 loop spans 16 amino acids. V lost 5 bases and J lost 0, with 14 bases in between. CDR3 residues: CASSAPPGSSYNEQFF. For the CDR3, the DNA is TGTGCCAGCAGTGCCCCTCCGGGGAGCTCCTACAATGAGCAGTTCTTC.

The chain employs TRBV30 and TRBJ1-1; no clear D. V lost 2 bases, J lost 5 bases, and 9 bases lay in between. The CDR3 runs to 12 residues. CDR1 and CDR2 (germline): GTSNPN, SVGIG (reference sequence). As DNA, the CDR3 is TGTGCCTGGAGTCTAGATGGAACTGAAGCTTTCTTT. Amino acid sequence: CAWSLDGTEAFF.

The chain employs TRBV28 and TRBJ2-2; TRBD1 agrees at 7 bases. Germline trimming cut 6 bases from V and 3 bases from J; bases unmatched to any gene: 22. CDR1 and CDR2 from the germline V gene are MDHEN and SYDVKM. The CDR3 length is 20 residues. CDR3 sequence reads: CASSSSLRDSSKLDTGELFF. DNA for the CDR3: TGTGCCAGCAGCTCAAGCCTACGGGACAGCAGTAAGTTGGACACCGGGGAGCTGTTTTTT.

Regarding this clone: The sample carries other DNA sequences with the same CDR3. CDR3 DNA: TGTGCCAGTAGTATCCGGGACTATAATGAAAAACTGTTTTTT. This translates into CASSIRDYNEKLFF. The chain is built from TRBV19 and TRBJ1-4, with D perhaps TRBD1 (5 bases). Trimming removed 3 bases from V and 4 bases from J, with 9 bases in between. The CDR3 has 14 amino acids. Looked up from germline, CDR1 is LNHDA and CDR2 is SQIVND (reference sequence).

The chain combines TRBV7-8 with TRBJ2-7, with D possibly TRBD1 on 5 matching bases. The CDR3 has 15 residues. Trimming removed 6 bases from V and 1 base from J, with 16 bases in between. Germline V gene sequence: CDR1 SGHVS, CDR2 FQNEAQ. The DNA of the CDR3 is TGTGCCAGCAGTTACCCTCCCCCAGGGTCCTACGAGCAGTACTTC. Amino acids: CASSYPPPGSYEQYF. The variable domain in full, with the rest retrieved from reference TRBV7-8 and TRBJ2-7, is GAGVSQSPRYKVAKRGQDVALRCDPISGHVSLFWYQQALGQGPEFLTYFQNEAQLDKSGLPSDRFFAERPEGSVSTLKIQRTQQEDSAVYLCASSYPPPGSYEQYFGPGTRLTVT.

This clone has a single count. The rearrangement links TRBV10-2 to TRBJ1-2; TRBD1 matches at 7 bases. The germline V gene has CDR1 WSHSY and CDR2 SAAADI. The V gene end was trimmed by 6 bases and the J gene end by 2 bases; junction bases not matched to a gene: 6. The CDR3 is 14 residues long. CDR3 sequence (DNA): TGCGCCAGCAGGGGGACAGCAGACAACTATGGCTACACCTTC. It yields the protein CASRGTADNYGYTF.